Listed here is a single T cell receptor beta chain. The antigen remains undetermined. The record originates from a study of shared clonotypes between healthy human individuals. Germline CDR1 and CDR2: LNHDA and SQIVND (reference sequence). This CDR3 has 17 residues. Trimming took 4 bases from V and 4 from J; bases not matched to a gene: 7. Assay runs were performed at deep level. Sorted-subset replicate PCRs used around 0.2 ug DNA, approximately 33,000 T cell genomes. Profiling relied on immunoSEQ multiplex PCR, and the TCRdb table lists in-frame clones only, not all of them. Of 2 million to 2.5 million clones listed, 90% to 97% are singletons. Study-wide points: Among non-shared clonotypes, generation probabilities were lower than among those shared by all four donors. It was observed that roughly 4.8% of naive CD4 clonotypes were shared across a handful of donors.

The J gene is TRBJ2-5, the V gene TRBV19; 15 bases match TRBD2. The receptor was isolated from a man aged 18 to 29 in good health. Sequencing used naive CD4+ T cells sorted from blood. Described subset: CD45RA+ positively selected. The CDR3 DNA reads TGTGCCAGTAGTACCCCGGGACTAGCGGGAGGAGTAGAGACCCAGTACTTC. The encoded protein is CASSTPGLAGGVETQYF.